This T cell receptor (beta chain) appears in the sequencing data of a study of T cells in Graves' hyperthyroidism and ophthalmopathy. Study conclusions and caveats: Blood also carried most thyroid clonotypes expanded above 0.001.

Concerning this clonotype: Its antigen is as yet unknown.

Regions amplified from RNA transcripts were the TCR beta CDR3 regions. HTBI primers drove first-round RT-PCR of the TCR CDR3. TCRdb redid the calling of the multiplex PCR reads with MiXCR, one entry per CDR3 protein. Of under 800,000 distinct CDR3 sequences listed, about 15% are singletons. V lost 7 bases, J lost 0 bases, and 8 bases stayed unmatched. The CDR3 is made up of 15 amino acids. Germline V gene data show CDR1 as SGHTA and CDR2 as FQGTGA. The chain links TRBV7-3 to TRBJ1-1, with 7 bases identical to TRBD1. Sample: blood. This TCR derives from a woman under 30 with Graves' hyperthyroidism. This CDR3 is CASKPPGQMNTEAFF. The CDR3 region has the DNA TGTGCCAGCAAGCCCCCGGGACAGATGAACACTGAAGCTTTCTTT.